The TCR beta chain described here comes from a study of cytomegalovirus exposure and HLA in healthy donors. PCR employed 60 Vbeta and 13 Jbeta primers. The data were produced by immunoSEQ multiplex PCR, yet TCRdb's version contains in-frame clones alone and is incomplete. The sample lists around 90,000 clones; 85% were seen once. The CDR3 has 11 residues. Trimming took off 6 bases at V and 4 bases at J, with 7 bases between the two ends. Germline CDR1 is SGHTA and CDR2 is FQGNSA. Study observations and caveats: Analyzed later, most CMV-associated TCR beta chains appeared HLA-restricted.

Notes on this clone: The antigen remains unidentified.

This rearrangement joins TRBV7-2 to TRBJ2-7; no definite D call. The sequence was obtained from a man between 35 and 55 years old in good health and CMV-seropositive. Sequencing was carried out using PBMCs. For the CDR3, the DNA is TGTGCCAGCAGTTTTAAATACGAGCAGTACTTC. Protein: CASSFKYEQYF.